Listed below are T cell receptor beta chains from one sample, sequenced in a study of T cell responses to AZD1222 COVID-19 vaccine. Sequencing was performed with immunoSEQ multiplex PCR; in TCRdb, only in-frame clones are kept and a portion is missing. The sample lists roughly 49,000 clones, approximately 90% seen once, with roughly 2.7% in the top ten. Sequencing used peripheral blood, obtained 28 days after the second AZD1222 dose. These TCRs come from an adult who received the AZD1222 COVID-19 vaccine. Each CDR3 is given with its conserved first and last residue. The order of the fields is J gene, clone size, V gene, D gene, CDR3 protein, CDR3 DNA. A D gene is named only where the DNA matches it firmly. Some rows mark clone size as missing; the rest say once, few, many or name a class of expanded clone.

J: TRBJ2-5
size: NA
V: TRBV11-2
D: TRBD1
CDR3: CASSLGPQGAGETQYF
DNA: TGTGCCAGCAGCTTAGGGCCGCAGGGGGCGGGGGAGACCCAGTACTTC

J: TRBJ1-5
size: NA
V: TRBV10-3
D: NA
CDR3: CAISAGQIQNQPQHF
DNA: TGTGCCATCAGCGCCGGACAAATCCAGAATCAGCCCCAGCATTTT

J: TRBJ1-2
size: NA
V: TRBV2
D: NA
CDR3: CASSRQKNGVGYTF
DNA: TGTGCCAGCAGTCGACAGAAAAACGGGGTTGGCTACACCTTC

J: TRBJ2-7
size: NA
V: TRBV2
D: NA
CDR3: CASREAGATAGEQYF
DNA: TGTGCCAGCAGGGAAGCCGGGGCTACCGCGGGGGAGCAGTACTTC

J: TRBJ2-7
size: NA
V: TRBV10-3
D: TRBD2
CDR3: CAIRDGLAGYYEQYF
DNA: TGTGCCATCCGTGATGGGCTAGCGGGATACTACGAGCAGTACTTC

J: TRBJ2-5
size: NA
V: TRBV29-1
D: TRBD1
CDR3: CSAQGGSETQYF
DNA: TGCAGCGCCCAAGGGGGCTCGGAGACCCAGTACTTC

J: TRBJ2-1
size: once
V: TRBV2
D: TRBD2
CDR3: CASSEDSLAGRNEQFF
DNA: TGTGCCAGCAGTGAAGATAGTCTAGCGGGACGAAATGAGCAGTTCTTC

J: TRBJ1-3
size: once
V: TRBV6-5
D: NA
CDR3: CASSQGPRNTIYF
DNA: TGTGCCAGCAGCCAAGGACCCAGAAACACCATATATTTT

J: TRBJ1-6
size: NA
V: TRBV5-1
D: NA
CDR3: CASSSRGDSPLHF
DNA: TGCGCCAGCAGCTCCCGTGGGGATTCACCCCTCCACTTT

J: TRBJ2-2
size: NA
V: TRBV24-1
D: NA
CDR3: CATSEFGVTSGELFF
DNA: TGTGCCACCAGTGAGTTCGGGGTTACTTCCGGGGAGCTGTTTTTT

J: TRBJ2-1
size: once
V: TRBV9
D: NA
CDR3: CASSASGQAGNEQFF
DNA: TGTGCCAGCAGCGCCTCGGGGCAGGCGGGCAATGAGCAGTTCTTC

J: TRBJ2-5
size: NA
V: TRBV10-1
D: TRBD2
CDR3: CASSDGTSGRAETQYF
DNA: TGCGCCAGCAGTGATGGAACTAGCGGGAGGGCAGAGACCCAGTACTTC

J: TRBJ1-1
size: once
V: TRBV3-1/TRBV3-2
D: NA
CDR3: CASSPHPTGSVTEAFF
DNA: TGTGCCAGCAGCCCCCACCCGACAGGTTCAGTAACTGAAGCTTTCTTT

J: TRBJ1-1
size: NA
V: TRBV5-1
D: NA
CDR3: CASSLEEGKAFF
DNA: TGCGCCAGCAGCTTGGAAGAGGGGAAGGCTTTCTTT

J: TRBJ2-2
size: NA
V: TRBV7-3
D: NA
CDR3: CASSSSVGTGELFF
DNA: TGTGCCAGCAGCTCTAGCGTAGGGACCGGGGAGCTGTTTTTT

J: TRBJ2-2
size: NA
V: TRBV12-3/TRBV12-4
D: NA
CDR3: CATRSGSTGELFF
DNA: TGTGCCACCCGCAGTGGAAGCACCGGGGAGCTGTTTTTT

J: TRBJ2-7
size: NA
V: TRBV19
D: NA
CDR3: CASSSQGGSYEQYF
DNA: TGTGCCAGTAGTTCACAGGGAGGCTCCTACGAGCAGTACTTC